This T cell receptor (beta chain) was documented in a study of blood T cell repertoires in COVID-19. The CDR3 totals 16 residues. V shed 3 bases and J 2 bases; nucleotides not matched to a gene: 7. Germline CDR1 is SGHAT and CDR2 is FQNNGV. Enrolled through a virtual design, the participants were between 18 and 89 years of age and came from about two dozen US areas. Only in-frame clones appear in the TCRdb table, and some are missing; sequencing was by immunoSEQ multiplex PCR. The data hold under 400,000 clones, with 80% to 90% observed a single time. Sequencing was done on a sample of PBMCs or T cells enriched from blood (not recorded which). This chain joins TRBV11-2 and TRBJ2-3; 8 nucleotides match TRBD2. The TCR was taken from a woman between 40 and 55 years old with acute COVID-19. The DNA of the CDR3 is TGTGCCAGCAGCTTTTCCGGCGGGAGGAACACAGATACGCAGTATTTT. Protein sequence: CASSFSGGRNTDTQYF.